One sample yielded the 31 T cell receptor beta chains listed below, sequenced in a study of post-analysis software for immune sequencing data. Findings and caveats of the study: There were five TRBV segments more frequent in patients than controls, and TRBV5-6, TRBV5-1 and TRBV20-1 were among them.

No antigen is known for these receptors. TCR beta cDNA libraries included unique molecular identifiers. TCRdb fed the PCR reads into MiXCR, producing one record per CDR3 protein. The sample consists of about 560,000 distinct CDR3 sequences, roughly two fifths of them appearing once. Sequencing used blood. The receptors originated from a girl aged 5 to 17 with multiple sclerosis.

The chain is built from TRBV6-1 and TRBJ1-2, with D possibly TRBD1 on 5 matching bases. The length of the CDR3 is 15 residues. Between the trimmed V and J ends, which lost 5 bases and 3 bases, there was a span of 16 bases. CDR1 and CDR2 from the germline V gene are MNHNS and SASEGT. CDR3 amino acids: CASSPRQRLYYGYTF. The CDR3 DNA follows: TGTGCCAGCAGTCCTCGACAGAGACTCTACTATGGCTACACCTTC.

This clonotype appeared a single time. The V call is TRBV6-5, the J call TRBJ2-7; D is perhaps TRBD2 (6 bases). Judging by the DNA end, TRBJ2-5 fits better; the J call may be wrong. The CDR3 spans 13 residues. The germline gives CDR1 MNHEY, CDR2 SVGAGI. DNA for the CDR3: TGTGCCACCGAGGGGACTGGCTGGGAGACCCAGTACTTC. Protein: CATEGTGWETQYF.

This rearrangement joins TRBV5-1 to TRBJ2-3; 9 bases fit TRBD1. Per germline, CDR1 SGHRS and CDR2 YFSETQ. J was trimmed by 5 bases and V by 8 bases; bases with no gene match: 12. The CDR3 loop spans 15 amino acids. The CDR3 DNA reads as TGCGCCAGTGAACAGGGGGCCTCCCTCCAAGATACGCAGTATTTT. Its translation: CASEQGASLQDTQYF.

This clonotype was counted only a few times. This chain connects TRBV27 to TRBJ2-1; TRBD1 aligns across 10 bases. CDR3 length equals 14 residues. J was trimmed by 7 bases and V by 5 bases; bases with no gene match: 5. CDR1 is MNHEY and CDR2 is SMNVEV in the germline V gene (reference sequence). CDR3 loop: CASSHRTGGNEQFF. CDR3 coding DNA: TGTGCCAGCAGTCACCGGACAGGGGGAAATGAGCAGTTCTTC.

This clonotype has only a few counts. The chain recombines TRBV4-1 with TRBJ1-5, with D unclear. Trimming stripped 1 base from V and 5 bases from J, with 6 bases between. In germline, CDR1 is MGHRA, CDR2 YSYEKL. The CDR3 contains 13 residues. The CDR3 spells CASSQVVDQPQHF. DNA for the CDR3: TGCGCCAGCAGCCAAGTCGTGGATCAGCCCCAGCATTTT.

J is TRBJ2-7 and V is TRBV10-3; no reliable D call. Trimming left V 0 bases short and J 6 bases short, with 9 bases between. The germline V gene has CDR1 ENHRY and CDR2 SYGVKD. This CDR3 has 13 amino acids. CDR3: CAISESRSLEQYF. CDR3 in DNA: TGTGCCATCAGTGAGTCAAGGTCACTCGAGCAGTACTTC.

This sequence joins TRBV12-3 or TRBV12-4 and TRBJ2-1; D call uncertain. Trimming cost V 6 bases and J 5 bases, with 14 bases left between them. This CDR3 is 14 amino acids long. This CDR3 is CASSLRGSDNEQFF. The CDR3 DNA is TGTGCCAGCAGCCTCCGTGGCAGCGACAATGAGCAGTTCTTC.

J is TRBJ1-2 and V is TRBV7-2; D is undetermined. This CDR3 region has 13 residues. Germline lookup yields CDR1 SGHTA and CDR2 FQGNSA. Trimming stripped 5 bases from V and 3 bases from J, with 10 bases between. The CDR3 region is CASSRRIDYGYTF. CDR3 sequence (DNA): TGTGCCAGCAGCCGCCGGATTGACTATGGCTACACCTTC.

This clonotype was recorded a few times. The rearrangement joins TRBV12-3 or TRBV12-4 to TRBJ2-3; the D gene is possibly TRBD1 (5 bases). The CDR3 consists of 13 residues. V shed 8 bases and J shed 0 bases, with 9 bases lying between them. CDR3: CASDRGSTDTQYF. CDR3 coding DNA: TGTGCCAGCGACAGAGGAAGCACAGATACGCAGTATTTT.

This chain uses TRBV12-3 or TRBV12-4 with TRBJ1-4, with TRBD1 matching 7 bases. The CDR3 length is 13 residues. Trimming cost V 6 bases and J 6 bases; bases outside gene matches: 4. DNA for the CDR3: TGTGCCAGCAGACGACAGGGTGATGAAAAACTGTTTTTT. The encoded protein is CASRRQGDEKLFF.

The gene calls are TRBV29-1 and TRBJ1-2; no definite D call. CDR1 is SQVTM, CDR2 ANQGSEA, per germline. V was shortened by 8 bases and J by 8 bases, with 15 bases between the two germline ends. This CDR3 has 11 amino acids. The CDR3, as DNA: TGCAGCTCCCGGGAGGCGGAAGGCTACACCTTC. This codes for CSSREAEGYTF.

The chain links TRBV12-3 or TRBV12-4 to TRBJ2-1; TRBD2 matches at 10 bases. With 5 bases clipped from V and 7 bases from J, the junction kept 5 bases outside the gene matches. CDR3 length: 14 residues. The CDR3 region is CASSPPGLANEQFF. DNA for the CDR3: TGTGCCAGCAGTCCCCCGGGACTAGCGAATGAGCAGTTCTTC.

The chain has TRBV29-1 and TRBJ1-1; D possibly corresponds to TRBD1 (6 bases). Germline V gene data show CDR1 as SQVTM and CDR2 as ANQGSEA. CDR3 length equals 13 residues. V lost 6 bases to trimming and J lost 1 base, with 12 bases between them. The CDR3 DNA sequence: TGCAGCGTACAGGGTTTGGCGAACACTGAAGCTTTCTTT. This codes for CSVQGLANTEAFF.

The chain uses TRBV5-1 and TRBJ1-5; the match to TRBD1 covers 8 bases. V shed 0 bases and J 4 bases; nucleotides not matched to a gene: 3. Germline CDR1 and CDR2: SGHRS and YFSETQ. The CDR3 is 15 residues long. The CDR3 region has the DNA TGCGCCAGCAGCTTGGGACAGGGGCAAAATCAGCCCCAGCATTTT. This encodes CASSLGQGQNQPQHF. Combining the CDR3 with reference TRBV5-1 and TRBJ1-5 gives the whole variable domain KAGVTQTPRYLIKTRGQQVTLSCSPISGHRSVSWYQQTPGQGLQFLFEYFSETQRNKGNFPGRFSGRQFSNSRSEMNVSTLELGDSALYLCASSLGQGQNQPQHFGDGTRLSIL.

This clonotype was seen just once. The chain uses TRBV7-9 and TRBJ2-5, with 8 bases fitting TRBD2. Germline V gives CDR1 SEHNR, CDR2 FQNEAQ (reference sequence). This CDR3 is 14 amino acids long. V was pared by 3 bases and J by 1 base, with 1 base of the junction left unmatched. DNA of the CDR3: TGTGCCAGCAGCTTTAGCGGGGTCCAAGAGACCCAGTACTTC. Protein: CASSFSGVQETQYF. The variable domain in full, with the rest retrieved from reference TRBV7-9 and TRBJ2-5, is DTGVSQNPRHKITKRGQNVTFRCDPISEHNRLYWYRQTLGQGPEFLTYFQNEAQLEKSRLLSDRFSAERPKGSFSTLEIQRTEQGDSAMYLCASSFSGVQETQYFGPGTRLLVL.

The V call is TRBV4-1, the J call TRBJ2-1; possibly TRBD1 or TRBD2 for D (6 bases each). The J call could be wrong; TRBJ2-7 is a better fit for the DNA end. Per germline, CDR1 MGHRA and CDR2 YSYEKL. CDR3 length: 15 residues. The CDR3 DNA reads TGCGCCAGCAGCCAACTCAACGGGGGCTACAATGAGCAGTACTTC. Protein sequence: CASSQLNGGYNEQYF.

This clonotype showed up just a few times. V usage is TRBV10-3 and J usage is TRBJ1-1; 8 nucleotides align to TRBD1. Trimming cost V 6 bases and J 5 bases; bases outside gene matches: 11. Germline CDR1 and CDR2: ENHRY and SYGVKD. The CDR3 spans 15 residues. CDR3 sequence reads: CAIRGTGSGETEAFF. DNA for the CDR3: TGTGCCATCAGGGGGACAGGCTCGGGGGAAACTGAAGCTTTCTTT.

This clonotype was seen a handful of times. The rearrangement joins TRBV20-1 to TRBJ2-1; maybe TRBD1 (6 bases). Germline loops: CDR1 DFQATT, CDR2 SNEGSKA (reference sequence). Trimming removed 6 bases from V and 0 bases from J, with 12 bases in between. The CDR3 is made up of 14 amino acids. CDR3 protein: CSAGGPSSYNEQFF. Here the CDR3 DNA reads TGCAGTGCAGGGGGTCCCAGCTCCTACAATGAGCAGTTCTTC.

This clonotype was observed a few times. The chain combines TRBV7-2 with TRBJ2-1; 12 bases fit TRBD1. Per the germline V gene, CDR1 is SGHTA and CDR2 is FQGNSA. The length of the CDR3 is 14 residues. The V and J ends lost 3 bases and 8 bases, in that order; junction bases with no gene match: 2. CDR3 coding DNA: TGTGCCAGCAGCTTGGGACAGGGGGCGGATGAGCAGTTCTTC. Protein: CASSLGQGADEQFF.

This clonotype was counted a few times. The CDR3 bases are TGTGCCAGCAGCTTAGCCCTCACTCCGGCGACTAGCACAGATACGCAGTATTTT. Encoded protein: CASSLALTPATSTDTQYF. This chain connects TRBV7-6 to TRBJ2-3; D uncertain. Between the trimmed V and J ends, which lost 0 bases and 0 bases, there was a span of 16 bases. Per germline, CDR1 SGHVS and CDR2 FNYEAQ. The CDR3 is 18 residues long.

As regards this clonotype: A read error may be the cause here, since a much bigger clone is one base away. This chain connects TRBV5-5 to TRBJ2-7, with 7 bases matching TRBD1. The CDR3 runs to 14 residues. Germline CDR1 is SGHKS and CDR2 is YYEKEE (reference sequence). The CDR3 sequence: CAGSQGTASYEQYF. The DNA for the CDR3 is TGTGCCGGCAGCCAAGGGACAGCCTCCTACGAGCAGTACTTC.

The CDR3 nucleotides read TGTGCCAGCAGCTTAGTAGGGACTAGTCACAATGAGCAGTTCTTC. Residues: CASSLVGTSHNEQFF. V gene TRBV7-8 combines with J gene TRBJ2-1; 8 bases are shared with TRBD2. The CDR3 is 15 residues long. V shed 1 base and J 5 bases; nucleotides not matched to a gene: 4. CDR1 is SGHVS, CDR2 FQNEAQ, per germline.

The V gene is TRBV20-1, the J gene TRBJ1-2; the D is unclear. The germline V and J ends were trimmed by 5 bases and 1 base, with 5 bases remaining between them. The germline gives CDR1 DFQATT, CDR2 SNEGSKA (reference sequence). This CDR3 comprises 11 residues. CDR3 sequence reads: CSAYFNYGYTF. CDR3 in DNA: TGCAGTGCTTATTTTAACTATGGCTACACCTTC.

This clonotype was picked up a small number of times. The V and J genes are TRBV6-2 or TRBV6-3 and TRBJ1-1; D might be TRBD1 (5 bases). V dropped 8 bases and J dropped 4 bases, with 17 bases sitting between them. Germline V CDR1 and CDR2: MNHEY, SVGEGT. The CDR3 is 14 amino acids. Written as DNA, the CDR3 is TGTGCCAGCTCCCCGACAGAATTGGGCACTGAAGCTTTCTTT. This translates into CASSPTELGTEAFF.

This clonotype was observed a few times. CDR3 in amino acids: CASSSLEWFTDEQFF. The CDR3 nucleotides read TGTGCCAGCAGCTCCCTCGAGTGGTTTACGGATGAGCAGTTCTTC. This rearrangement joins TRBV7-9 to TRBJ2-1; D unresolved. Trimming shortened V by 4 bases and J by 8 bases, and 18 bases separated the two germline ends. This CDR3 region has 15 residues. Germline V lookup: CDR1 SEHNR, CDR2 FQNEAQ (reference sequence).

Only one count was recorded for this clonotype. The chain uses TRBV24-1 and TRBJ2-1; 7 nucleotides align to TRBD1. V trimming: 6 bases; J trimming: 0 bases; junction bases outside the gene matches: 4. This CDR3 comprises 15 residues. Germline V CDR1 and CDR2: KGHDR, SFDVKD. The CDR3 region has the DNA TGTGCCACCAGTTTCCCAGGGGGCTCCTACAATGAGCAGTTCTTC. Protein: CATSFPGGSYNEQFF.

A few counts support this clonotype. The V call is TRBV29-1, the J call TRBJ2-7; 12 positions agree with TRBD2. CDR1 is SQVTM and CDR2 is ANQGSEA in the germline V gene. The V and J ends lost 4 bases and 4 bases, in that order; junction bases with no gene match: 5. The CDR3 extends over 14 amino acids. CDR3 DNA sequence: TGCAGCGTTGTGACTAGCGGGAGCACGTACGAGCAGTACTTC. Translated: CSVVTSGSTYEQYF.

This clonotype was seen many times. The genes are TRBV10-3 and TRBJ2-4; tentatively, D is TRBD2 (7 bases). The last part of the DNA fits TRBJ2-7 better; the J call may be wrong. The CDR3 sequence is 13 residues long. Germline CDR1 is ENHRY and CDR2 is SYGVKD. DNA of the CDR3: TGTGCCATCAGGCCAGGGGAGGGTTACGAGCAGTACTTC. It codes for CAIRPGEGYEQYF.

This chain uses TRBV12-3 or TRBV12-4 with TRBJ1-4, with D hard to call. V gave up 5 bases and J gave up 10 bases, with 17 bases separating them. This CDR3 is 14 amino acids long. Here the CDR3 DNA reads TGTGCCAGCAGTGTCTCGACTGTCGATGGAAAACTGTTTTTT. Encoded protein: CASSVSTVDGKLFF.

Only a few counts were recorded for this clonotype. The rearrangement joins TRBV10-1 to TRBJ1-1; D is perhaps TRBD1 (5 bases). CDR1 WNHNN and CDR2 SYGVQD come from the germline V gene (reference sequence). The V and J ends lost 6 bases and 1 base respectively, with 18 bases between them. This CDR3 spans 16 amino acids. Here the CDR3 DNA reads TGCGCCAGCAGGACAGCCCTCCCGTCTCGGAACACTGAAGCTTTCTTT. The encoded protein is CASRTALPSRNTEAFF.

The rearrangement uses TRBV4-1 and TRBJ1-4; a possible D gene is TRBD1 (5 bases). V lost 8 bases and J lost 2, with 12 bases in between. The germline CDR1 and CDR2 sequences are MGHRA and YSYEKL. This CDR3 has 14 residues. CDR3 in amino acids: CASRGGGTNEKLFF. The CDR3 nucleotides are TGCGCCAGCCGCGGTGGGGGGACTAATGAAAAACTGTTTTTT.